This T cell receptor beta chain was observed in a study of CDR3 diversity in severe acne. TCRdb re-called the PCR reads with MiXCR, one entry per CDR3 protein. The sample includes approximately 97,000 distinct CDR3 sequences, 51% of them seen just once. The CDR3 length is 14 residues. The germline CDR1 and CDR2 sequences are SEHNR and FQNEAQ (reference sequence). The germline V and J ends were trimmed by 6 bases and 3 bases, with 14 bases remaining between them. This clonotype has just a few counts. Input material: blood. The origin of this receptor is a male donor with acne. This chain connects TRBV7-9 to TRBJ1-2; D gene ambiguous. CDR3 sequence (DNA): TGTGCCAGCAGTCGCGCTAGGGAATACTATGGCTACACCTTC. Its translation is CASSRAREYYGYTF.